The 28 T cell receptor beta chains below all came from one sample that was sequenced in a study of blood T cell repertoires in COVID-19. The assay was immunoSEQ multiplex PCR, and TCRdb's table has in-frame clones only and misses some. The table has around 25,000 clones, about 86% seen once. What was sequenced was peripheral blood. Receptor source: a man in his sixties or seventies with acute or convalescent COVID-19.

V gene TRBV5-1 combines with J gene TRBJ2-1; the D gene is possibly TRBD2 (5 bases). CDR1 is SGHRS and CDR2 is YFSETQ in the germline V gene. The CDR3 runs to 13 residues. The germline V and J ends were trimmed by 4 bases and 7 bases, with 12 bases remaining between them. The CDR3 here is CASSQDSQNEQFF. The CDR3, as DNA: TGCGCCAGCAGCCAGGACTCCCAGAATGAGCAGTTCTTC.

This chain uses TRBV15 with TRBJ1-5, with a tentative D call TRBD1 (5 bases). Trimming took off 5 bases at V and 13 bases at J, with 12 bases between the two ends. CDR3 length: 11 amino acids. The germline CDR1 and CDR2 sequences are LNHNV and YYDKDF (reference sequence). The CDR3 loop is CATSGGGGQHF. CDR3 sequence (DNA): TGTGCCACCAGCGGGGGGGGAGGGCAGCATTTT. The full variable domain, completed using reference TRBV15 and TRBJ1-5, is DAMVIQNPRYQVTQFGKPVTLSCSQTLNHNVMYWYQQKSSQAPKLLFHYYDKDFNNEADTPDNFQSRRPNTSFCFLDIRSPGLGDTAMYLCATSGGGGQHFGDGTRLSIL.

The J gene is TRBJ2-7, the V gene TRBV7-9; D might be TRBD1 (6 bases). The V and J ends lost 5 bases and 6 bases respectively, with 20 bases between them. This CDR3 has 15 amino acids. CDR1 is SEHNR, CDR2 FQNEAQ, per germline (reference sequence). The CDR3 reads CASSPRGNRLSEQYF. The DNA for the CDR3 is TGTGCCAGCAGCCCGAGGGGGAACAGGCTCTCCGAGCAGTACTTC.

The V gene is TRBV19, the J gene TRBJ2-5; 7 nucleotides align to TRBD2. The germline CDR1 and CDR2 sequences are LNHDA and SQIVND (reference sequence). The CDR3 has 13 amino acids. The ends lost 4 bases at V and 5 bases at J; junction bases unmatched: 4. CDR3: CASSTAGTETQYF. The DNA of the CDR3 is TGTGCCAGTAGTACAGCGGGAACGGAGACCCAGTACTTC. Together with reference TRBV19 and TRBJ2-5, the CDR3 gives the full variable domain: DGGITQSPKYLFRKEGQNVTLSCEQNLNHDAMYWYRQDPGQGLRLIYYSQIVNDFQKGDIAEGYSVSREKKESFPLTVTSAQKNPTAFYLCASSTAGTETQYFGPGTRLLVL.

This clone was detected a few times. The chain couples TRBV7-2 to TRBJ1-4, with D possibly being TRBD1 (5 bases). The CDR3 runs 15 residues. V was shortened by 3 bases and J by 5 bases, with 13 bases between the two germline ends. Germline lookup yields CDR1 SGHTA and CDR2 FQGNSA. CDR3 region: CASSLSTVRNEKLFF. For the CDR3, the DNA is TGTGCCAGCAGCTTGTCGACAGTTCGGAATGAAAAACTGTTTTTT. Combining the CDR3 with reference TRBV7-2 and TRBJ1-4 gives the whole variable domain GAGVSQSPSNKVTEKGKDVELRCDPISGHTALYWYRQSLGQGLEFLIYFQGNSAPDKSGLPSDRFSAERTGGSVSTLTIQRTQQEDSAVYLCASSLSTVRNEKLFFGSGTQLSVL.

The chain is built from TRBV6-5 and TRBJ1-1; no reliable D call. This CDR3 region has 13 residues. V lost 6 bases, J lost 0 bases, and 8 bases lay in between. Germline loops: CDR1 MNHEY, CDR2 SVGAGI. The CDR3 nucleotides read TGTGCCAGCAGACAGAGCATGAACACTGAAGCTTTCTTT. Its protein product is CASRQSMNTEAFF.

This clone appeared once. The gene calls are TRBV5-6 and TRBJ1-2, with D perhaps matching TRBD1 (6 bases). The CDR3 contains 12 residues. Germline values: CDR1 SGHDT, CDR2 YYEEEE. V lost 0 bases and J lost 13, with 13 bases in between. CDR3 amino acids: CASSLERGNGTF. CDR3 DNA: TGTGCCAGCAGCTTGGAAAGGGGGAACGGCACCTTC.

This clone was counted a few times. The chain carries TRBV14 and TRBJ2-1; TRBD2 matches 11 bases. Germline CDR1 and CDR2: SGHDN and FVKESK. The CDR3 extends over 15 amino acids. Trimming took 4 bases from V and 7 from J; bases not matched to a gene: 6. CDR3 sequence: CASSRTSGGGNEQFF. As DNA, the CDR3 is TGTGCCAGCAGCCGAACTAGCGGGGGAGGAAATGAGCAGTTCTTC.

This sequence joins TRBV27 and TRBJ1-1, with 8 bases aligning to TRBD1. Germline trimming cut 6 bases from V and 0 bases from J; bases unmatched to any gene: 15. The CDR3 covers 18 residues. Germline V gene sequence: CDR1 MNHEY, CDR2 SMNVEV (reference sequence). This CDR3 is CASSPDGRGLQMNTEAFF. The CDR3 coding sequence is TGTGCCAGCAGCCCCGACGGCAGGGGGCTACAAATGAACACTGAAGCTTTCTTT.

The CDR3 DNA reads TGTGCCAGCAGCTGGACTTCCACAGATACGCAGTATTTT. Translated, it gives CASSWTSTDTQYF. The chain joins TRBV7-2 to TRBJ2-3, with a tentative D call TRBD2 (5 bases). CDR3 length: 13 amino acids. Germline V CDR1 and CDR2: SGHTA, FQGNSA. Trimming shortened V by 4 bases and J by 2 bases, and 7 bases separated the two germline ends.

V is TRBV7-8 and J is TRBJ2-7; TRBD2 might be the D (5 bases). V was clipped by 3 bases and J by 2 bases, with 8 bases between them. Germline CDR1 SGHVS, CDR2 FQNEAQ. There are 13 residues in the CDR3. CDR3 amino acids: CASSLAGTYEQYF. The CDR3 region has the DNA TGTGCCAGCAGCTTGGCCGGGACCTACGAGCAGTACTTC.

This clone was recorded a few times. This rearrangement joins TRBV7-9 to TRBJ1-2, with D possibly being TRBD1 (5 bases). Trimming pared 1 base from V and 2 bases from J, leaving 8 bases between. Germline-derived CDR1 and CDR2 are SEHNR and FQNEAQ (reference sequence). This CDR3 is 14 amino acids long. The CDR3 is CASSLVGGNYGYTF. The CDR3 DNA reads TGTGCCAGCAGCTTAGTTGGGGGGAACTATGGCTACACCTTC.

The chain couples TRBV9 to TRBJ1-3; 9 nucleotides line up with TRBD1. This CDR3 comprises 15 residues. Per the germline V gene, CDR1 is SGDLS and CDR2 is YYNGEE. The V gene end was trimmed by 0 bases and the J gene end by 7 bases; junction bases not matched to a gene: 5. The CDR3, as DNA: TGTGCCAGCAGCGTAGGACAGGGGGAGTTCAACACCATATATTTT. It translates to CASSVGQGEFNTIYF.

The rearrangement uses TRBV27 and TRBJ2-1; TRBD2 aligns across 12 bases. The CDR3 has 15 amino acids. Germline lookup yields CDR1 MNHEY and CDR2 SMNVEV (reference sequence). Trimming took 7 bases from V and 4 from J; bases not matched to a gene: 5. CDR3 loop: CASTRLAGDYNEQFF. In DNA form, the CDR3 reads TGTGCCAGCACCAGACTAGCGGGAGATTACAATGAGCAGTTCTTC.

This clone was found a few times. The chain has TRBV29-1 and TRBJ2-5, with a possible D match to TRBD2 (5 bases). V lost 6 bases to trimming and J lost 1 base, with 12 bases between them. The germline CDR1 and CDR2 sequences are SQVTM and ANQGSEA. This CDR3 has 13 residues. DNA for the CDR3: TGCAGCGTGCCGGGATCTTCCCAAGAGACCCAGTACTTC. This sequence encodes CSVPGSSQETQYF.

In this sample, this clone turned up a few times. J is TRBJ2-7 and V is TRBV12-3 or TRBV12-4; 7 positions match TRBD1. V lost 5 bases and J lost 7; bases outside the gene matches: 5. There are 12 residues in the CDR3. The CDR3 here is CASSRQGGEQYF. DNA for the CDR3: TGTGCCAGCAGTCGACAGGGTGGGGAGCAGTACTTC.

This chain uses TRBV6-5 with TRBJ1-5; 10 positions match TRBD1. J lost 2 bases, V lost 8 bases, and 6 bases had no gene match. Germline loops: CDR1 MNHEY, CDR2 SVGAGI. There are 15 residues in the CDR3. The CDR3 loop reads CASGSGTGGNQPQHF. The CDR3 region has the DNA TGTGCCAGCGGGTCCGGGACAGGGGGCAATCAGCCCCAGCATTTT.

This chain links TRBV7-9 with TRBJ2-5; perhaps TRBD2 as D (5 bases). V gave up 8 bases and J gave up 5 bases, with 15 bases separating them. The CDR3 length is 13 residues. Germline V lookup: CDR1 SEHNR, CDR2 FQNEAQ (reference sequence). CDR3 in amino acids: CASQPEGPETQYF. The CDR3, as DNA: TGTGCCAGCCAACCAGAGGGCCCGGAGACCCAGTACTTC. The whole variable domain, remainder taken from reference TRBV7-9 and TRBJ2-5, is DTGVSQNPRHKITKRGQNVTFRCDPISEHNRLYWYRQTLGQGPEFLTYFQNEAQLEKSRLLSDRFSAERPKGSFSTLEIQRTEQGDSAMYLCASQPEGPETQYFGPGTRLLVL.

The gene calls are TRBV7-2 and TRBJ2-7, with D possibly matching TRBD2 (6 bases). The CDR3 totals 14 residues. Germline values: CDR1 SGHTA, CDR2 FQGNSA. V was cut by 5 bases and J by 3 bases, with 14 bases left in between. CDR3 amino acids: CASSPSGDRYEQYF. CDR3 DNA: TGTGCCAGCAGCCCCTCGGGGGACCGCTACGAGCAGTACTTC.

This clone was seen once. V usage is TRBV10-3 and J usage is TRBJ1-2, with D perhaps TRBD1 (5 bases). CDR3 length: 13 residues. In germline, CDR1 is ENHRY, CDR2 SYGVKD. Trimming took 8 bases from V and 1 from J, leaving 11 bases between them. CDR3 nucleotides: TGTGCCATCTATCCGGGGGGTAACTATGGCTACACCTTC. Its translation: CAIYPGGNYGYTF.

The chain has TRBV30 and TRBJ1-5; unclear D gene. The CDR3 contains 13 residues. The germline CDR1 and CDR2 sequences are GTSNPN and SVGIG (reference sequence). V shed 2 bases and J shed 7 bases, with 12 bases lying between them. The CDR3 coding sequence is TGTGCCTGGAGTCTTTTAGCGACACAGCCCCAGCATTTT. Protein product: CAWSLLATQPQHF.

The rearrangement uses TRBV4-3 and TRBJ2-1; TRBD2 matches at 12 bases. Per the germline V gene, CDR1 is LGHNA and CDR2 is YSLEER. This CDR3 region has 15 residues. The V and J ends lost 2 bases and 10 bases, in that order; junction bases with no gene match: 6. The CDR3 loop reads CASSQLAGGPGEQFF. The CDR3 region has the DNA TGCGCCAGCAGCCAACTAGCGGGAGGGCCAGGAGAGCAGTTCTTC.

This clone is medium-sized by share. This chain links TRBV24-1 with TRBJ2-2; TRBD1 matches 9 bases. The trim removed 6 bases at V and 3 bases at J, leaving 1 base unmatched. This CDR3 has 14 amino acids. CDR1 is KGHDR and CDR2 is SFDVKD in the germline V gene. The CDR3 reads CATSRQGDTGELFF. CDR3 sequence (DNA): TGTGCCACCAGTAGACAGGGGGACACCGGGGAGCTGTTTTTT.

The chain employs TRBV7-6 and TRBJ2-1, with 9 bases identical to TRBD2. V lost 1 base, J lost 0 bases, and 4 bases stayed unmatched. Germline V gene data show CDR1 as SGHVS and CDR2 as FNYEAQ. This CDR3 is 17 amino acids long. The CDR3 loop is CASSLGAGGNSYNEQFF. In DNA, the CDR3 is TGTGCCAGCAGCTTAGGTGCGGGGGGGAACTCCTACAATGAGCAGTTCTTC.

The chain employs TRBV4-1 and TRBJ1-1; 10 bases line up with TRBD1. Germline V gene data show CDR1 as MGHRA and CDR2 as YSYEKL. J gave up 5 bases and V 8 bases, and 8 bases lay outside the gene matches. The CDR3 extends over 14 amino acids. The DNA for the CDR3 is TGCGCCAGCCGAGGACAGGGGGAGGGGACTGAAGCTTTCTTT. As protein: CASRGQGEGTEAFF.

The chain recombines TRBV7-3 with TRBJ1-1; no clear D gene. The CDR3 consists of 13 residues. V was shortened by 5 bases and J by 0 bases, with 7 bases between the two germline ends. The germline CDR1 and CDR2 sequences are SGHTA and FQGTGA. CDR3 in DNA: TGTGCCAGCAGCCGAGGTCTGAACACTGAAGCTTTCTTT. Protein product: CASSRGLNTEAFF.

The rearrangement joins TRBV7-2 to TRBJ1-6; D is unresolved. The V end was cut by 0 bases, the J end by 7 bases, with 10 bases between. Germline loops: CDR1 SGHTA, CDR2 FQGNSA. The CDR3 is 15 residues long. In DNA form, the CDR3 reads TGTGCCAGCAGCTTAGCGTCGAGGGAAAATTCACCCCTCCACTTT. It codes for CASSLASRENSPLHF.

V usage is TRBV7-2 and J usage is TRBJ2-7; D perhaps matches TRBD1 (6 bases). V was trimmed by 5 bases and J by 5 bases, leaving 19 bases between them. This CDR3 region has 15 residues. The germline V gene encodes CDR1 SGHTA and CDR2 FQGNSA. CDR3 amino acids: CASSPTRDIAHEQYF. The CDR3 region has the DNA TGTGCCAGCAGCCCAACTAGGGACATAGCCCACGAGCAGTACTTC.